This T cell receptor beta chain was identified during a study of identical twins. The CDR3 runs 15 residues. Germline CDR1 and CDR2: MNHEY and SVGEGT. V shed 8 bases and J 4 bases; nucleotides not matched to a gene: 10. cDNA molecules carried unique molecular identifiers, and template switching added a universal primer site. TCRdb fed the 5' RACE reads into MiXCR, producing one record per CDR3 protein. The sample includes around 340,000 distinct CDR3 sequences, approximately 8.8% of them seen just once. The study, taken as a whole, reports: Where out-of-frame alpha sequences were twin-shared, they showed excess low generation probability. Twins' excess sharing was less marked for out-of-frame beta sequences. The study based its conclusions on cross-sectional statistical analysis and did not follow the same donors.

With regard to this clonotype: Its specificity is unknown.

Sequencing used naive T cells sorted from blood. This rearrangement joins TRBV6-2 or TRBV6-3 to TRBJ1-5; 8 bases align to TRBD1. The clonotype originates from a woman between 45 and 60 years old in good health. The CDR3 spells CASSTDRGMNQPQHF. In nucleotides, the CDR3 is TGTGCCAGCTCGACTGACAGGGGTATGAATCAGCCCCAGCATTTT.